These 18 T cell receptor beta chains share one sample of origin, sequenced in a study of T cell responses to AZD1222 COVID-19 vaccine (dated by TCRdb to the early 2020s). Interpreted using the paper, the time point label stands for: baseline before first vaccination. The library was built by means of the immunoSEQ multiplex PCR assay. TCRdb's version of the immuneACCESS table is confined to in-frame rearrangements and falls short of the full clone set. An unresolved V gene accounts for under half of the shortfall where checked; the remainder is of unknown origin. The sample table contains some 130,000 clones; only one count was recorded for approximately 90% of them. In total, the top ten clones hold approximately 20% of the sample. The material sequenced was peripheral blood, taken on day 0 of AZD1222 vaccination. The receptors here all came from an adult in good health.

The chain recombines TRBV5-5 with TRBJ2-7; 9 bases match TRBD1. V shed 4 bases, J shed 1 base, and the junction held 6 bases outside the gene matches. Per the germline V gene, CDR1 is SGHKS and CDR2 is YYEKEE (reference sequence). CDR3 length: 15 amino acids. The CDR3 region is CASSRTGAFSYEQYF. The CDR3 DNA reads as TGTGCCAGCAGCAGGACAGGGGCTTTTTCCTACGAGCAGTACTTC.

The rearrangement links TRBV5-1 to TRBJ2-2; D is possibly TRBD1 or TRBD2 (5 bases each). This CDR3 has 14 residues. Germline CDR1 and CDR2: SGHRS and YFSETQ. The V gene lost 6 bases and the J gene lost 2 bases, with 11 bases spanning the gap. The CDR3: CASTGRTNTGELFF. DNA for the CDR3: TGCGCCAGCACGGGGCGAACCAACACCGGGGAGCTGTTTTTT.

This clone was seen a single time. The chain has TRBV10-1 and TRBJ2-7; D is uncertain. With 0 bases removed from V and 7 bases from J, the gap between germline ends came to 4 bases. The CDR3 is 11 amino acids. The V gene's germline CDR1 is WNHNN and CDR2 SYGVQD (reference sequence). DNA of the CDR3: TGCGCCAGCAGTGAGTCGGGTGAGCAGTACTTC. Translation gives CASSESGEQYF.

The chain couples TRBV14 to TRBJ1-6; 8 bases line up with TRBD1. This CDR3 has 16 amino acids. V shed 4 bases and J 9 bases; nucleotides not matched to a gene: 11. Germline loops: CDR1 SGHDN, CDR2 FVKESK. CDR3 loop: CASSPWTGKSSSPLHF. The CDR3 DNA reads TGTGCCAGCAGCCCCTGGACAGGGAAAAGTTCTTCACCCCTCCACTTT. Full variable domain (outside the CDR3, taken from reference TRBV14 and TRBJ1-6): EAGVTQFPSHSVIEKGQTVTLRCDPISGHDNLYWYRRVMGKEIKFLLHFVKESKQDESGMPNNRFLAERTGGTYSTLKVQPAELEDSGVYFCASSPWTGKSSSPLHFGNGTRLTVT.

In this sample, this clone turned up a few times. Written as DNA, the CDR3 is TGTGCCAGCAACTGGGAAACTGAAGCTTTCTTT. Protein: CASNWETEAFF. J is TRBJ1-1 and V is TRBV2, with D hard to call. Trimming pared 7 bases from V and 5 bases from J, leaving 8 bases between. CDR1 and CDR2 from the germline V gene are SNHLY and FYNNEI. The CDR3 has 11 residues. The full variable domain, with the rest looked up from reference TRBV2 and TRBJ1-1, is EPEVTQTPSHQVTQMGQEVILRCVPISNHLYFYWYRQILGQKVEFLVSFYNNEISEKSEIFDDQFSVERPDGSNFTLKIRSTKLEDSAMYFCASNWETEAFFGQGTRLTVV.

The chain uses TRBV7-3 and TRBJ2-1; D tentatively fits TRBD1 or TRBD2 (5 bases each). From germline, CDR1 is SGHTA and CDR2 FQGTGA. Deletions cut 3 bases from V and 8 bases from J, with 17 bases between. The CDR3 consists of 15 residues. CDR3 sequence reads: CASSLAPGADYEQFF. CDR3 sequence (DNA): TGTGCCAGCAGCTTGGCTCCCGGGGCGGACTATGAGCAGTTCTTC.

The chain carries TRBV6-1 and TRBJ2-1; no firm D call. V gave up 3 bases and J gave up 16 bases, with 28 bases separating them. The CDR3 is 16 residues long. Germline V gene sequence: CDR1 MNHNS, CDR2 SASEGT. The CDR3 bases are TGTGCCAGCAGTGACCTACTACGGGTTCGTATAGCCTCCCGATTCTTC. Translated, it gives CASSDLLRVRIASRFF.

The chain employs TRBV7-9 and TRBJ2-1; D is unresolved. CDR3 length: 12 amino acids. The germline V gene encodes CDR1 SEHNR and CDR2 FQNEAQ (reference sequence). The V end lost 5 bases, the J end lost 9 bases, and 11 bases lay between the germline ends. The CDR3 is CASSQSRSEQFF. The CDR3 DNA is TGTGCCAGCAGCCAATCCCGCAGTGAGCAGTTCTTC.

In this sample, this clone turned up once. The chain couples TRBV4-2 to TRBJ1-1; 8 bases are a match to TRBD1. Germline CDR1 LGHNA, CDR2 YNFKEQ. The CDR3 length is 13 residues. The ends lost 0 bases at V and 8 bases at J; junction bases unmatched: 2. CDR3 loop: CASSQEWDREAFF. CDR3 coding DNA: TGTGCCAGCAGCCAAGAGTGGGACAGGGAAGCTTTCTTT.

The chain uses TRBV6-5 and TRBJ1-3, with D unresolved. V lost 2 bases to trimming and J lost 0 bases, with 11 bases between them. The CDR3 runs 16 residues. CDR1 and CDR2 (germline): MNHEY, SVGAGI. CDR3 sequence reads: CASSYGPASSGNTIYF. The CDR3 DNA follows: TGTGCCAGCAGTTACGGACCGGCGAGCTCTGGAAACACCATATATTTT.

This clone is a singleton in its sample. The V and J genes are TRBV7-9 and TRBJ1-6, with 7 positions matching TRBD1. Trimming cost V 1 base and J 8 bases; bases outside gene matches: 2. This CDR3 is 14 amino acids long. Germline V lookup: CDR1 SEHNR, CDR2 FQNEAQ (reference sequence). The CDR3 is CASSLEGAYSPLHF. CDR3 DNA: TGTGCCAGCAGCTTAGAGGGGGCATATTCACCCCTCCACTTT.

The chain joins TRBV7-8 to TRBJ2-5; D is possibly TRBD1 or TRBD2 (5 bases each). The germline CDR1 and CDR2 sequences are SGHVS and FQNEAQ. CDR3 length equals 13 residues. Trimming took off 5 bases at V and 4 bases at J, with 11 bases between the two ends. Written as DNA, the CDR3 is TGTGCCAGCAGCCGGGGCCGATCAGAGACCCAGTACTTC. Translated, it gives CASSRGRSETQYF.

The chain links TRBV7-9 to TRBJ1-1; TRBD1 agrees at 7 bases. V lost 4 bases, J lost 2 bases, and 7 bases stayed unmatched. Germline V CDR1 and CDR2: SEHNR, FQNEAQ (reference sequence). The CDR3 is made up of 15 amino acids. CDR3 in DNA: TGTGCCAGCAGCTCCCGACAGGGAGGCAACACTGAAGCTTTCTTT. Translating gives CASSSRQGGNTEAFF.

V gene TRBV7-6 combines with J gene TRBJ2-5, with 8 nucleotides matching TRBD1. J lost 5 bases, V lost 5 bases, and 10 bases had no gene match. This CDR3 is 15 amino acids long. CDR1 and CDR2 (germline): SGHVS, FNYEAQ. CDR3 nucleotides: TGTGCCAGCAGCCCCGGACAGGGTCTTTCTGAGACCCAGTACTTC. It codes for CASSPGQGLSETQYF. The full variable domain, rest sourced from reference TRBV7-6 and TRBJ2-5, is GAGVSQSPRYKVTKRGQDVALRCDPISGHVSLYWYRQALGQGPEFLTYFNYEAQQDKSGLPNDRFSAERPEGSISTLTIQRTEQRDSAMYRCASSPGQGLSETQYFGPGTRLLVL.

The rearrangement uses TRBV28 and TRBJ2-7; D remains unclear. With 2 bases removed from V and 4 bases from J, the gap between germline ends came to 6 bases. CDR1 and CDR2 from the germline V gene are MDHEN and SYDVKM. This CDR3 has 12 amino acids. The CDR3 region is CASSLGLYEQYF. CDR3 sequence (DNA): TGTGCCAGCAGTTTAGGTCTTTACGAGCAGTACTTC.

This clone was detected a few times. This chain links TRBV4-1 with TRBJ1-2; 7 bases agree with TRBD1. Germline V CDR1 and CDR2: MGHRA, YSYEKL. The junction had 6 bases not matched to a gene; V was cut back by 1 base and J by 4 bases. The CDR3 has 15 residues. The CDR3 DNA is TGCGCCAGCAGCCAAGTCAGGGGGTATGGCTATGGCTACACCTTC. Its translation: CASSQVRGYGYGYTF.

The chain is built from TRBV9 and TRBJ1-6; a weak D match, TRBD1 (5 bases). CDR3 length: 16 residues. With 7 bases removed from V and 5 bases from J, the gap between germline ends came to 19 bases. CDR1 is SGDLS, CDR2 YYNGEE, per germline. In DNA form, the CDR3 reads TGTGCCAGCTCGGCGGCGGGCCGGGGACATAATTCACCCCTCCACTTT. Translation gives CASSAAGRGHNSPLHF.

The chain combines TRBV3-1 (or the pseudogene TRBV3-2) with TRBJ2-7, with D unresolved. Trimming removed 4 bases at V and 7 bases at J, with 11 bases between. Germline CDR1 and CDR2: LGHDT and YNNKEL (reference sequence). The CDR3 spans 12 residues. CDR3 sequence (DNA): TGTGCCAGCAGCCGAGGAGAGAGTGAGCAGTACTTC. Its translation is CASSRGESEQYF.